This T cell receptor (beta chain) was sequenced during a study of synovial regulatory T cells in juvenile arthritis. Study-wide context: Over five patients were on methotrexate and three were untreated.

Donors were over ten juvenile idiopathic arthritis patients with active disease. This clone is identified as medium-sized from frequency. As yet, its antigen is unknown. Repertoires were generated with immunoSEQ multiplex PCR, while TCRdb's copy carries only in-frame clones and drops some. The sample has some 7,000 clones. There are 13 residues in the CDR3. Only the protein is available. Germline V gene data show CDR1 as SGHTS and CDR2 as YDEGEE. Study findings and constraints: iaTreg TCR repertoires were largely private across patients and partially overlapped synovial Teff and blood CPL. Inflammation-associated Treg cells in blood had less TCR diversity than the remaining blood Treg cells.

The chain recombines TRBV5-8 with TRBJ1-2. The source is a donor aged 2-30 years with juvenile idiopathic arthritis. The sequenced sample was Treg cells from blood. Subset given: remaining (HLA-DR-negative) circulating blood Treg cells. CDR3 in amino acids: CASSFVGVRRDTF.